The 3 T cell receptor beta chains below come from one sample, sequenced in a study of cytomegalovirus exposure and HLA in healthy donors. The PCR contained 60 Vbeta and 13 Jbeta primers. Method: immunoSEQ multiplex PCR; TCRdb's copy keeps in-frame clones and lacks some. The table includes some 150,000 clones, around 67% detected once. What was sequenced was PBMCs. The receptors were sampled from a man younger than 30 in good health and CMV-seropositive.

This clone was counted between two and nine times. The chain employs TRBV7-8 and TRBJ2-1; 10 bases line up with TRBD2. The CDR3 length is 17 residues. J gave up 4 bases and V 2 bases, and 8 bases lay outside the gene matches. CDR1 SGHVS and CDR2 FQNEAQ come from the germline V gene. The CDR3, as DNA: TGTGCCAGCAGCTTAAGACCGGGACTAGCGCTATACAATGAGCAGTTCTTC. This encodes CASSLRPGLALYNEQFF.

This chain joins TRBV6-1 and TRBJ2-2; 11 bases are shared with TRBD2. Germline CDR1 and CDR2: MNHNS and SASEGT. V was pared by 6 bases and J by 3 bases, with 6 bases of the junction left unmatched. The CDR3 is 16 amino acids. The CDR3 coding sequence is TGTGCCAGCAGGGAACTAGCGGGAGAGTACACCGGGGAGCTGTTTTTT. Its protein product is CASRELAGEYTGELFF.

The V gene is TRBV9, the J gene TRBJ2-7, with unresolved D. The CDR3 length is 14 residues. Trimming removed 4 bases from V and 0 bases from J, with 11 bases in between. Germline CDR1 reads SGDLS; CDR2 reads YYNGEE. The CDR3 sequence is CASSSSTHSYEQYF. DNA for the CDR3: TGTGCCAGCAGCTCTTCGACACACTCCTACGAGCAGTACTTC. The full variable domain, in which reference TRBV9 and TRBJ2-7 provide the parts outside the CDR3, is DSGVTQTPKHLITATGQRVTLRCSPRSGDLSVYWYQQSLDQGLQFLIQYYNGEERAKGNILERFSAQQFPDLHSELNLSSLELGDSALYFCASSSSTHSYEQYFGPGTRLTVT.